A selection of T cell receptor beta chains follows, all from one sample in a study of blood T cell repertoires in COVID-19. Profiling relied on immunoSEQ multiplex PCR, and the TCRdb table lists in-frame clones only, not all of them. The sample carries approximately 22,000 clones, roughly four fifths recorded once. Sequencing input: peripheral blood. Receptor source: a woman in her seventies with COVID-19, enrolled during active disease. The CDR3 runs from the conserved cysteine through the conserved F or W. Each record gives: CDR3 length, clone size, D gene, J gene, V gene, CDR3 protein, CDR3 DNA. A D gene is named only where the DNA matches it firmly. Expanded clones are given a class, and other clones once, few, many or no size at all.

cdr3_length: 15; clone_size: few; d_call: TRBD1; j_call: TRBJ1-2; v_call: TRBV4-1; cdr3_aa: CASSFQTGGNYGYTF; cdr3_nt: TGCGCCAGCAGCTTCCAGACAGGGGGCAACTATGGCTACACCTTC
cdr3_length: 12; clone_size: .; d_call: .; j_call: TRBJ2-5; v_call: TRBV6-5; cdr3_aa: CASTPGQETQYF; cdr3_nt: TGTGCCAGCACTCCGGGGCAAGAGACCCAGTACTTC
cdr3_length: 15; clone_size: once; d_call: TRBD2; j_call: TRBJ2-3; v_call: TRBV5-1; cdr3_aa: CASSLGLAGTDTQYF; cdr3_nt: TGCGCCAGCAGCTTGGGTCTAGCGGGCACAGATACGCAGTATTTT
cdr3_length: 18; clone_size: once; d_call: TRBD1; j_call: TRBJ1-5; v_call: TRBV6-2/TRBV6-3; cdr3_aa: CASSYTSGQGVLNQPQHF; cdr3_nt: TGTGCCAGCAGTTACACCTCGGGACAGGGTGTCCTCAATCAGCCCCAGCATTTT
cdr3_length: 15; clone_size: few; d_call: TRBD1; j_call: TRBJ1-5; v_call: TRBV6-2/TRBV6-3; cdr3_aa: CASSYRDSSNQPQHF; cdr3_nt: TGTGCCAGCAGTTACCGGGACAGTTCCAATCAGCCCCAGCATTTT
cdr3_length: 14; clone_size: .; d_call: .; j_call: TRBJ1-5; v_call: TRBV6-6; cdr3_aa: CASTSPQVGQPQHF; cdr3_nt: TGTGCCAGCACTTCGCCACAGGTCGGGCAGCCCCAGCATTTT
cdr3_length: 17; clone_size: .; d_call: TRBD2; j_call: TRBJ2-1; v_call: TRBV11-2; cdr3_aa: CASSFRPMGLAGNEQFF; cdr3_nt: TGTGCCAGCAGCTTCCGGCCTATGGGACTAGCTGGGAATGAGCAGTTCTTC
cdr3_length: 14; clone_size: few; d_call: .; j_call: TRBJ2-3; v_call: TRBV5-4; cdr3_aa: CASSQEWETDTQYF; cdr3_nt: TGTGCCAGCAGTCAAGAGTGGGAGACAGATACGCAGTATTTT
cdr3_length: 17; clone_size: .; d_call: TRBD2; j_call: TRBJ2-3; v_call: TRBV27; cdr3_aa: CATALAGEKLGTDTQYF; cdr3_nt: TGTGCCACCGCTCTAGCGGGAGAGAAGTTGGGCACAGATACGCAGTATTTT
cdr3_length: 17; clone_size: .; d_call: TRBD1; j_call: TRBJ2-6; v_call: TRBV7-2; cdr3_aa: CASSRGKGGAGANVLTF; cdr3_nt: TGTGCCAGCAGCCGTGGAAAAGGGGGCGCTGGGGCCAACGTCCTGACTTTC
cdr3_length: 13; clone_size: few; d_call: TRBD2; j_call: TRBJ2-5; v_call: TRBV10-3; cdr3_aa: CAISGGGQETQYF; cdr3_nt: TGTGCCATCAGTGGGGGGGGGCAAGAGACCCAGTACTTC
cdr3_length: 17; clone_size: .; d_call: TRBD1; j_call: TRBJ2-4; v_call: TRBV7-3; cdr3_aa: CASSHRRQGARSNIQYF; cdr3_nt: TGTGCCAGCAGCCACCGTCGACAGGGGGCTCGGTCAAACATTCAGTACTTC
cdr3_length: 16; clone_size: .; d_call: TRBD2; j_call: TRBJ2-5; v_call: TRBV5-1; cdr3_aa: CASSLGGLAGQETQYF; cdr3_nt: TGCGCCAGCAGCTTGGGGGGACTAGCGGGACAAGAGACCCAGTACTTC
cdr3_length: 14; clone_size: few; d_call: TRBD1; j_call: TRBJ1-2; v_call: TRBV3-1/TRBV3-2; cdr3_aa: CASSQDRGRRGYTF; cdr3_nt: TGTGCCAGCAGCCAGGACAGGGGGCGTCGTGGCTACACCTTC
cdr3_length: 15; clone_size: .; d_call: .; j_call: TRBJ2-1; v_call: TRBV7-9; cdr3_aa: CASSPKVRVGNEQFF; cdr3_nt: TGTGCCAGCAGCCCTAAGGTTCGGGTCGGCAATGAGCAGTTCTTC
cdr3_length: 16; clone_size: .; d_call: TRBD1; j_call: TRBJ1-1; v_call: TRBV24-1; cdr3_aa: CATSDGPGGAGTEAFF; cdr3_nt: TGTGCCACCAGTGATGGGCCAGGGGGCGCGGGCACTGAAGCTTTCTTT
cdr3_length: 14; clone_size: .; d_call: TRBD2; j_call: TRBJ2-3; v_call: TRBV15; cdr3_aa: CATSSGGGTDTQYF; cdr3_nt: TGTGCCACCAGCAGCGGCGGGGGGACAGATACGCAGTATTTT
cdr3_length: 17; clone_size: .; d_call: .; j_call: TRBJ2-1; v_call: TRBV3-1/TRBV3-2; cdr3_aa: CASSPIKLDPPYNEQFF; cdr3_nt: TGTGCCAGCAGCCCTATTAAACTAGATCCCCCCTACAATGAGCAGTTCTTC
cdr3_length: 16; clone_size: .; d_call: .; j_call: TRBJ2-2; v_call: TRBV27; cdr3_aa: CASSPRRGTLTGELFF; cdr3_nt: TGTGCCAGCAGTCCCCGTAGGGGGACATTAACCGGGGAGCTGTTTTTT
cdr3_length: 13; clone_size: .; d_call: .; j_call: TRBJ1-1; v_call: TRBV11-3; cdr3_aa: CASSLGGNTEAFF; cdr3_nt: TGTGCCAGCAGCTTGGGGGGGAACACTGAAGCTTTCTTT
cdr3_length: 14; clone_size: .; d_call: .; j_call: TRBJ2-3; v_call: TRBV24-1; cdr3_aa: CATSGFRETDTQYF; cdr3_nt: TGTGCCACCAGTGGGTTCCGGGAGACAGATACGCAGTATTTT
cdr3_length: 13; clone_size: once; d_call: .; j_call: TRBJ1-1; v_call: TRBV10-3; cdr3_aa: CAISEFEDTEAFF; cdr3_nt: TGTGCCATCAGTGAGTTTGAGGACACTGAAGCTTTCTTT
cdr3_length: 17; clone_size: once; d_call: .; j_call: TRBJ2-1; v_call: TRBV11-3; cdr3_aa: CASSLVRTSSSYNEQFF; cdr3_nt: TGTGCCAGCAGCTTAGTTAGGACTTCGAGCTCCTACAATGAGCAGTTCTTC
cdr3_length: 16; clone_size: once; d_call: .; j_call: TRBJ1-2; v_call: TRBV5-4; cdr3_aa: CASSPGGGGANYGYTF; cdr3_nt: TGTGCCAGCAGCCCGGGGGGCGGGGGCGCTAACTATGGCTACACCTTC
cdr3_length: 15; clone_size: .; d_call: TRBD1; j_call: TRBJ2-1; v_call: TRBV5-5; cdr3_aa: CASSLDGDSYNEQFF; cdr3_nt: TGTGCCAGCAGCTTGGATGGGGACAGCTACAATGAGCAGTTCTTC
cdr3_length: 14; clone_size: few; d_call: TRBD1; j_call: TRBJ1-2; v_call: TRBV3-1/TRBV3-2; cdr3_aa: CASSPGQEFYGYTF; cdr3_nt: TGTGCCAGCAGCCCGGGACAGGAGTTCTATGGCTACACCTTC
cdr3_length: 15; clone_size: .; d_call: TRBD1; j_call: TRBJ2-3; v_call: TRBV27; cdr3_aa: CASSSGQTSTDTQYF; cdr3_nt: TGTGCCAGCAGCTCGGGACAGACTAGCACAGATACGCAGTATTTT
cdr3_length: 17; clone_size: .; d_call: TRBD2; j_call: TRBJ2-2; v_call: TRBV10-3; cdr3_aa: CAIRRNGAGANTGELFF; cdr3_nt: TGTGCCATCCGGAGGAATGGAGCGGGAGCGAACACCGGGGAGCTGTTTTTT
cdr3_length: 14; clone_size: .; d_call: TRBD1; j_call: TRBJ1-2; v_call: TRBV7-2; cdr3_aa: CASSSDRGPYGYTF; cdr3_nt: TGTGCCAGCAGCTCCGACAGGGGGCCCTATGGCTACACCTTC
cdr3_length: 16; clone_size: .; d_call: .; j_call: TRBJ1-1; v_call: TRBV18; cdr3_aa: CASSPGDTHRSTEAFF; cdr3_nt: TGTGCCAGCTCACCAGGGGACACCCACCGCAGCACTGAAGCTTTCTTT
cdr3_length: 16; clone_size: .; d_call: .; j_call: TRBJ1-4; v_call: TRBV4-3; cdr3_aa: CASSQSDTTPNEKLFF; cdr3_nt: TGCGCCAGCAGCCAATCCGACACCACCCCTAATGAAAAACTGTTTTTT
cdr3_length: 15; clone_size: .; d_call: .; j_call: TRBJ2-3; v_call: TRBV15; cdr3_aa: CATSRDYRLEDTQYF; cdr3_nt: TGTGCCACCAGCAGAGATTATCGGTTAGAAGATACGCAGTATTTT
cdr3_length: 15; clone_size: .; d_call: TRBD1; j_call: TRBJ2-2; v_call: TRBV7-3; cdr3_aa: CASSSGQGDTGELFF; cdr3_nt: TGTGCCAGCAGCTCGGGACAGGGGGACACCGGGGAGCTGTTTTTT
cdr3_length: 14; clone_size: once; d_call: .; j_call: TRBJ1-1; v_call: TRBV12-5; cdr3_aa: CASGLVRQNTEAFF; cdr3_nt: TGTGCTAGTGGTTTGGTACGACAGAACACTGAAGCTTTCTTT
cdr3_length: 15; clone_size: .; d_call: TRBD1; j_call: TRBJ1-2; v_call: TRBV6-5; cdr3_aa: CASSPGTGSYYGYTF; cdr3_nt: TGTGCCAGCAGTCCTGGGACAGGATCCTACTATGGCTACACCTTC
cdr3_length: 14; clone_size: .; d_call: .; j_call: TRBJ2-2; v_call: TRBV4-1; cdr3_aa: CASSQVGNTGELFF; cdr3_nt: TGCGCCAGCAGCCAAGTCGGGAACACCGGGGAGCTGTTTTTT
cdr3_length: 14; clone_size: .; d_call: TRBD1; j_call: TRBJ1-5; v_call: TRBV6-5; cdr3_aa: CATSDRGGNQPQHF; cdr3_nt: TGTGCCACTTCGGACAGGGGTGGCAATCAGCCCCAGCATTTT
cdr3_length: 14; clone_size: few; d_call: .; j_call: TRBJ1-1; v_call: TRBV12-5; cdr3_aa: CASGKQEPNTEAFF; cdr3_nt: TGTGCTAGTGGCAAACAGGAGCCGAACACTGAAGCTTTCTTT
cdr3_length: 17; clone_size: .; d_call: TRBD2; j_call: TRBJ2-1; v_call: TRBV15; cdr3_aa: CATSRDVTSGSGNEQFF; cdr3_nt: TGTGCCACCAGCAGAGATGTGACTAGCGGGAGTGGCAATGAGCAGTTCTTC
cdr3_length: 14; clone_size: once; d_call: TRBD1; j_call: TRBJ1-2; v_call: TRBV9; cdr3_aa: CASSVQGANYGYTF; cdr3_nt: TGTGCCAGCAGCGTACAGGGGGCGAACTATGGCTACACCTTC
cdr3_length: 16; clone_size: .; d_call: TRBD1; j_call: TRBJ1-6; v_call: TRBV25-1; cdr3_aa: CASSAKTGGYNSPLHF; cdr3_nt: TGTGCCAGCAGTGCAAAGACAGGGGGCTATAATTCACCCCTCCACTTT
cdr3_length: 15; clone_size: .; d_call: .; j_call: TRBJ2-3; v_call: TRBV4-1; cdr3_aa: CASSLMTTSTDTQYF; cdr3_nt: TGCGCCAGCAGCCTAATGACAACTAGCACAGATACGCAGTATTTT
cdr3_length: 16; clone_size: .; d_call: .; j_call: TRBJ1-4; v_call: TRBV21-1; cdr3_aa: CASSKAAGTGVEKLFF; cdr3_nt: TGTGCCAGCAGCAAAGCTGCCGGGACAGGGGTTGAAAAACTGTTTTTT
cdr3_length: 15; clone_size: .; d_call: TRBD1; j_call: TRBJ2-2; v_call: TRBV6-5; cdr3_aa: CASSYSDRGTGELFF; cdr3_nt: TGTGCCAGCAGTTACTCGGACAGGGGGACCGGGGAGCTGTTTTTT
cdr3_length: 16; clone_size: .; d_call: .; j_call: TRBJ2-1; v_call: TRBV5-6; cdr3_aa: CASSLRWRQFYNEQFF; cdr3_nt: TGTGCCAGCAGCTTGAGATGGCGACAGTTCTACAATGAGCAGTTCTTC
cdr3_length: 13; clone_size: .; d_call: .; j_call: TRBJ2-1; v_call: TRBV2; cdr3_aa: CASRRDSYNEQFF; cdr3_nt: TGTGCCAGCAGGAGGGACTCCTACAATGAGCAGTTCTTC
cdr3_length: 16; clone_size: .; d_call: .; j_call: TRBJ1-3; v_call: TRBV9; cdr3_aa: CASSVAGQGAGNTIYF; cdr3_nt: TGTGCCAGCAGCGTAGCTGGTCAGGGTGCAGGAAACACCATATATTTT
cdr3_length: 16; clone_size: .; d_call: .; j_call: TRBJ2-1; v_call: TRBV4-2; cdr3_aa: CASSQESGRSYNEQFF; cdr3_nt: TGTGCCAGCAGCCAAGAATCCGGGAGATCCTACAATGAGCAGTTCTTC
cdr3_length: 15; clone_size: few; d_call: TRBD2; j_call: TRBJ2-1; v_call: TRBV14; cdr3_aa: CASSQRLAGRGEQFF; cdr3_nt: TGTGCCAGCAGCCAAAGACTAGCGGGTAGAGGTGAGCAGTTCTTC
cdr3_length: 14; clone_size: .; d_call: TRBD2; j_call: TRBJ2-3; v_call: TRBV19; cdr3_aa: CASSFGLAMNTQYF; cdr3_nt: TGTGCCAGTAGTTTCGGACTAGCCATGAATACGCAGTATTTT
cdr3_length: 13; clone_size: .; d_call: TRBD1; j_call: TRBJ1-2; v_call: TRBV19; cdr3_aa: CASSDQGADGYTF; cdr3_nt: TGTGCCAGTAGTGACCAGGGGGCTGATGGCTACACCTTC
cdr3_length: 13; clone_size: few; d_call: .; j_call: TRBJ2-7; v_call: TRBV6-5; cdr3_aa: CASSARQSQEQYF; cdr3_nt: TGTGCCAGCAGCGCCCGACAGTCCCAGGAGCAGTACTTC
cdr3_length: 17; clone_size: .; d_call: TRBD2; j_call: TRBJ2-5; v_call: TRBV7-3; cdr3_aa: CASSTSSGLAGVETQYF; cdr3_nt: TGTGCCAGCAGCACCTCCTCCGGACTAGCGGGAGTGGAGACCCAGTACTTC